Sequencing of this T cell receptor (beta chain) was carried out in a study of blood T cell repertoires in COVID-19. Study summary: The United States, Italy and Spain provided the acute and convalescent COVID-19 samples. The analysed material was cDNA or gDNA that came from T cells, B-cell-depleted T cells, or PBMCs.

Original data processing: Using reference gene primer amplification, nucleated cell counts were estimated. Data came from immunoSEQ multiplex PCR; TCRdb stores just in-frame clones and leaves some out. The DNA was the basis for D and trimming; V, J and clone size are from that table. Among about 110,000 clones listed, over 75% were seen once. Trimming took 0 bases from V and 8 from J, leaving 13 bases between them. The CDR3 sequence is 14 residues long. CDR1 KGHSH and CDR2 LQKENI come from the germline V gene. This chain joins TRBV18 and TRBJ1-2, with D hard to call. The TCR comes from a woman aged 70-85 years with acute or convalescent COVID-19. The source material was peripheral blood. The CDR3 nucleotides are TGTGCCAGCTCACCACCGGGGAGAGATCGAGGCTACACCTTC. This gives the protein CASSPPGRDRGYTF.